This TCR beta chain was identified in a study of blood T cell repertoires in COVID-19. Across the whole study: Acute and convalescent COVID-19 specimens originated in the United States, Italy and Spain. From T cells, B-cell-depleted T cells, or PBMCs came the material, which was cDNA or gDNA.

Assay: immunoSEQ multiplex PCR; the TCRdb copy retains only in-frame clones and omits some. Of 160,000 or so clones listed, roughly 82% are singletons. As to this clone: Distinct nucleotide sequences in the sample also encode this CDR3.

This CDR3 is built from 15 residues. Unmatched junction bases numbered 5, after V lost 3 bases and J lost 4 bases. Germline CDR1 LNHDA, CDR2 SQIVND (reference sequence). Sequencing was performed on peripheral blood. This sequence was found in a woman between 50 and 59 years old with acute or convalescent COVID-19. The V call is TRBV19, the J call TRBJ2-3; 9 nucleotides align to TRBD2. CDR3 in DNA: TGTGCCAGTAGTATCCGGCGGGGGGGGGCAGATACGCAGTATTTT. Protein product: CASSIRRGGADTQYF.